This TCR beta chain was obtained from a study of Graves' ophthalmopathy and Graves' hyperthyroidism. The overall study: The collection of peripheral blood took place at initial diagnosis, before any treatment.

As concerns this clonotype: Antigen: not known.

Ophthalmopathy was moderately-to-severely active, CAS at least 3, NOSPECS at least 4, lasting under 3 months. Investigators amplified TCR beta CDR3 regions from RNA transcripts. The library came from an HTBI-primed first-round RT-PCR and a second-round multiplex PCR. TCRdb called the multiplex PCR reads again in MiXCR, with one record for every CDR3 protein. This sample carries about 700,000 distinct CDR3 sequences, just over 40% of them seen once, and the ten largest clones take over 2.5%. Notes on the study in general: The model reached around 64% sensitivity and around 72% specificity for predicting ophthalmopathy progression. Blood repertoires reportedly contained most expanded thyroid clonotypes above 0.001 frequency.

Sequenced input: peripheral blood. This TCR derives from an adult man with Graves' ophthalmopathy.

The CDR3 reads CVSSSYSNQPQHF. CDR3 DNA: TGTGTCAGCAGTTCCTATAGCAATCAGCCCCAGCATTTT. This rearrangement joins TRBV10-3 to TRBJ1-5; D uncertain. The length of the CDR3 is 13 residues. The germline V gene has CDR1 ENHRY and CDR2 SYGVKD.